This T cell receptor (beta chain) was identified during a study of CD8 T cells in ankylosing spondylitis. General study points: Researchers reportedly found disease-linked clones significantly enriched in matched ankylosing spondylitis synovial fluid. There were earlier reports of some motif variants in reactive arthritis synovial fluid and blood. A motif of seven or eight highly homologous TCR beta variants was seen as apparently characteristic of ankylosing spondylitis blood. Clones linked to disease, bearing a CD8+ phenotype, were relatively rare in peripheral blood.

The TCR beta libraries were generated through quantitative 5'-RACE incorporating molecular barcodes. TCRdb re-derived calls from the 5' RACE reads in MiXCR, one entry per CDR3 protein. This sample carries roughly 490,000 distinct CDR3 sequences, about 5% of them seen once, and the ten largest clones take 3% to 4%. This clonotype was detected many times. Its target is not known. A read error may produce the germline difference seen at one junction end. The germline CDR1 and CDR2 sequences are SGHRS and YFSETQ. The CDR3 has 16 residues. The source material was blood, either unsorted or a sorted T cell fraction (not recorded which). The TCR sequence derives from a male donor with ankylosing spondylitis. J is TRBJ2-3 and V is TRBV5-1, with D unresolved. CDR3 nucleotide sequence: TGCGCCAGCAGTTTGGAGTGGCCAAGGGATGGAGATACGCAGTATTTT. This codes for CASSLEWPRDGDTQYF.